This T cell receptor beta chain was identified during a study of regulatory T cells in long-lasting Graves disease. The study, taken as a whole, reports: Persistent disease samples used TRBV28, TRBJ1-2 and TRBJ2-5 preferentially.

The CDR3 consists of 13 residues. Germline lookup yields CDR1 SGDLS and CDR2 YYNGEE. The germline V and J ends were trimmed by 4 bases and 6 bases, with 14 bases remaining between them. To make TCR beta libraries, researchers used iRepertoire HTBI primers and Arm-PCR of CDR3 regions. One entry per CDR3 protein, called by TCRdb with MiXCR from the multiplex PCR reads. The table has about 430,000 distinct CDR3 sequences, 21% seen once. Only a few counts were recorded for this clonotype. What it binds is unknown. This sample's time point: persistent/refractory GD, antithyroid drugs over 5 years with positive TRAb. Generation of the TCR library employed RNA extracted from PBMCs. Enrollment of patients was through an endocrinology department in Xi'an, China.

This chain joins TRBV9 and TRBJ2-7, with D uncertain. The receptor was derived from a female donor with Graves disease. The starting material was peripheral blood mononuclear cells (PBMCs), obtained when the disease was refractory, from a patient treated with antithyroid drugs. The CDR3 loop is CASSLAPSGEQYF. The CDR3, as DNA: TGTGCCAGCAGCTTAGCTCCGTCGGGCGAGCAGTACTTC.